This T cell receptor beta chain was recovered during a study of blood T cell repertoires in COVID-19. Study-wide background: In each case, the material was cDNA or gDNA derived from T cells, B-cell-depleted T cells, or PBMCs.

In germline, CDR1 is SNHLY, CDR2 FYNNEI. The CDR3 length is 16 residues. V was clipped by 5 bases and J by 4 bases; unmatched bases: 6. Per the authors' pipeline: Using reference gene primer amplification, nucleated cell counts were estimated. Here immunoSEQ multiplex PCR was the method, and the copy in TCRdb shows in-frame clones only, minus some. Clone size and the V and J calls come from that table; the DNA yielded D and trimming. This sample has 45,000 to 55,000 clones; around 91% occur once, and the top ten carry 3% to 3.5%. V gene TRBV2 combines with J gene TRBJ2-3; 13 bases match TRBD2. This receptor was taken from a human donor in a cohort sampled during active COVID-19. The sequenced sample consisted of peripheral blood. The CDR3, as DNA: TGTGCCAGCAGTCTTGGACTAGCGGGAGCACCAGATACGCAGTATTTT. Translated: CASSLGLAGAPDTQYF.